This T cell receptor beta chain derives from a study of blood T cell repertoires in COVID-19. Sequencing used immunoSEQ multiplex PCR; TCRdb keeps in-frame clones, though not all of them. The data show a few hundred thousand clones, more than 70% seen once. Adults between roughly 18 and 95 years of age took part from fewer than 30 US areas. In assigning cohorts, the study relied on participant-reported clinical history. Exposed volunteers were people who met a COVID-19 case within 2 weeks before study entry. The TCR was taken from a woman aged 18-30 years who had been exposed to COVID-19. Sequenced: PBMCs or T cells enriched from blood (not recorded which).

Written as DNA, the CDR3 is TGTGCCAGCAGTAACGGACAGGGCAGGACTAGCGGGAGCTACGAGCAGTACTTC. This encodes CASSNGQGRTSGSYEQYF. The chain joins TRBV27 to TRBJ2-7; 13 bases are a match to TRBD2. V shed 5 bases and J 3 bases; nucleotides not matched to a gene: 13. In germline, CDR1 is MNHEY, CDR2 SMNVEV (reference sequence). The CDR3 has 18 amino acids.